This entry describes one T cell receptor beta chain. Its antigen is not known. These donors, healthy bone marrow donors, were studied. This sample is part of a study of cytomegalovirus exposure and HLA in healthy donors. General study points: Most TCRs appeared rarely, but some public TCRs recurred in many donors. One variant, a missense change in DCLRE1C, was linked in a later analysis to TCR beta V- and J-gene trimming.

In the PCR, 60 Vbeta and 13 Jbeta primers were used. Produced via immunoSEQ multiplex PCR; TCRdb's table is partial and in-frame only. The sample lists under 250,000 clones, over 75% occurring once. Trimming cost V 5 bases and J 1 base; bases outside gene matches: 6. Germline V gives CDR1 SEHNR, CDR2 FQNEAQ (reference sequence). The CDR3 sequence is 16 residues long. The TCR sequence derives from a boy aged 10-17 years in good health and CMV-seronegative. The genes are TRBV7-9 and TRBJ1-2, with 11 bases that match TRBD1. Sequenced material: PBMCs. CDR3 DNA sequence: TGTGCCAGCAGCCGGCCGGGACAGGGGGTTAACTATGGCTACACCTTC. It specifies CASSRPGQGVNYGYTF.